This T cell receptor beta chain was sequenced during a study of CD8 T cells in Susac syndrome. Study-level points and caveats: The study acknowledged a relatively small number of individuals in its TCR sequencing and HLA analysis.

V lost 4 bases and J 4 bases, leaving 16 bases between the germline ends. This CDR3 has 14 residues. Germline values: CDR1 DFQATT, CDR2 SNEGSKA (reference sequence). Negative isolation yielded CD8+ and CD4+ T cells; FACS enriched TEMRA cells. As concerns this clonotype: The antigen remains unidentified.

An input of roughly 0.45 to 1 ug of RNA was subjected to reverse transcription using random hexamers. The CDR3 of TCR beta was amplified by immunoSEQ multiplex PCR across 54 Vbeta and 13 Jbeta. In TCRdb, the immunoSEQ multiplex PCR reads were re-called with MiXCR into one record per CDR3 protein. Of 200,000 or so distinct CDR3 sequences in the sample, roughly 96% were seen once. What was sequenced was CD4+ T cells from PBMCs. The V call is TRBV20-1, the J call TRBJ1-1; no definite D call. The receptor's source is a human donor with multiple sclerosis. The CDR3 loop reads CSAKRGLPATEAFF. The CDR3 DNA sequence: TGCAGTGCTAAGCGTGGGCTCCCCGCCACTGAAGCTTTCTTT.